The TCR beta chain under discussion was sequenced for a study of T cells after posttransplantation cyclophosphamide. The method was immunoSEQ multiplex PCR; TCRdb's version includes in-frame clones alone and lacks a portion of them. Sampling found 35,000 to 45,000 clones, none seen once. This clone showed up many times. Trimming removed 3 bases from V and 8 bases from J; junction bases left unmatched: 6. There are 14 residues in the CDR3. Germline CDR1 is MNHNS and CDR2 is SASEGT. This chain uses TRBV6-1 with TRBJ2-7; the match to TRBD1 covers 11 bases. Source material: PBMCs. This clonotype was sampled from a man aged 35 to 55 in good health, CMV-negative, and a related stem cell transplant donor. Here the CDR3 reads CASSEGTGGIKQYF. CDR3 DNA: TGTGCCAGCAGTGAGGGGACAGGGGGGATCAAGCAGTACTTC.